One and the same sample provided the 15 T cell receptor beta chains below, sequenced in a study of cytomegalovirus exposure and HLA in healthy donors. The primer mix had 60 Vbeta and 13 Jbeta primers. TCRdb keeps only in-frame clones here, not all; method: immunoSEQ multiplex PCR. The table records some 110,000 clones, about four fifths of them present only once. Sequencing was performed on PBMCs. The receptors were gathered from a man aged 25-40 years in good health and CMV-seropositive.

The V gene is TRBV10-3, the J gene TRBJ2-1, with TRBD1 identical over 7 bases. Germline V gives CDR1 ENHRY, CDR2 SYGVKD. J lost 4 bases, V lost 3 bases, and 9 bases had no gene match. CDR3 length: 16 residues. The CDR3 loop reads CAISDPSGQSYNEQFF. The CDR3 coding sequence is TGTGCCATCAGTGATCCATCGGGACAGTCTTACAATGAGCAGTTCTTC.

The rearrangement links TRBV11-2 to TRBJ2-5; 8 positions agree with TRBD2. V gave up 0 bases and J gave up 5 bases; unmatched junction bases: 8. CDR3 length: 16 residues. Per germline, CDR1 SGHAT and CDR2 FQNNGV. The CDR3 DNA sequence: TGTGCCAGCAGCTTAGACCTCTATCGGGGGGGGGAGACCCAGTACTTC. Amino acids: CASSLDLYRGGETQYF.

The chain links TRBV9 to TRBJ2-5, with 12 bases fitting TRBD2. CDR3 size: 15 residues. Looked up from germline, CDR1 is SGDLS and CDR2 is YYNGEE. V lost 0 bases and J lost 5; bases outside the gene matches: 2. CDR3 sequence: CASSVVGLAGETQYF. For the CDR3, the DNA is TGTGCCAGCAGCGTAGTAGGACTAGCGGGGGAGACCCAGTACTTC.

The rearrangement joins TRBV5-4 to TRBJ2-1; 7 bases map to TRBD2. The junction had 1 base not matched to a gene; V was cut back by 2 bases and J by 2 bases. Germline values: CDR1 SGHNT, CDR2 YYREEE (reference sequence). The CDR3 runs 14 residues. The CDR3 DNA follows: TGTGCCAGCAGCTTCCTAGCGGCCTACAATGAGCAGTTCTTC. Residues: CASSFLAAYNEQFF.

CDR3 in DNA: TGTGCCAGCAGGGAGAGTGGAAACACCATATATTTT. Translating it yields CASRESGNTIYF. The chain links TRBV2 to TRBJ1-3, with D uncertain. From germline, CDR1 is SNHLY and CDR2 FYNNEI. Trimming shortened V by 6 bases and J by 3 bases, and 6 bases separated the two germline ends. The CDR3 runs 12 residues.

This clone was detected only a few times. This chain links TRBV2 with TRBJ2-7; 10 nucleotides match TRBD1. Trimming cost V 8 bases and J 3 bases; bases outside gene matches: 4. This CDR3 region has 13 residues. Germline CDR1 reads SNHLY; CDR2 reads FYNNEI. The CDR3 DNA is TGTGCCAGCGAGGGACAGGGGAGCTACGAGCAGTACGTC. As protein: CASEGQGSYEQYV.

The chain uses TRBV7-7 and TRBJ2-1; TRBD1 matches at 7 bases. The V and J ends lost 5 bases and 6 bases, in that order; junction bases with no gene match: 4. This CDR3 is built from 13 residues. Germline V gene lookup returns CDR1 SSHAT and CDR2 FNYEAQ (reference sequence). CDR3 residues: CASSVNRGNEQFF. DNA for the CDR3: TGTGCCAGCAGCGTTAACAGGGGCAATGAGCAGTTCTTC.

The rearrangement uses TRBV7-2 and TRBJ2-1; 10 bases match TRBD2. V was clipped by 2 bases and J by 8 bases; unmatched bases: 9. Germline V CDR1 and CDR2: SGHTA, FQGNSA. This CDR3 has 16 amino acids. This CDR3 reads CASSLMPSGGEDEQFF. For the CDR3, the DNA is TGTGCCAGCAGCTTAATGCCTAGCGGGGGAGAGGATGAGCAGTTCTTC. Full variable domain (remainder filled in from reference TRBV7-2 and TRBJ2-1): GAGVSQSPSNKVTEKGKDVELRCDPISGHTALYWYRQSLGQGLEFLIYFQGNSAPDKSGLPSDRFSAERTGGSVSTLTIQRTQQEDSAVYLCASSLMPSGGEDEQFFGPGTRLTVL.

The J gene is TRBJ2-1, the V gene TRBV11-2; no clear D gene. V gave up 5 bases and J gave up 7 bases, with 15 bases separating them. The CDR3 is 14 residues long. The germline CDR1 and CDR2 sequences are SGHAT and FQNNGV. CDR3 in DNA: TGTGCCAGCAGCCTATCTCATAGAGGTAATGAGCAGTTCTTC. This translates into CASSLSHRGNEQFF. The full variable domain, completed using reference TRBV11-2 and TRBJ2-1, is EAGVAQSPRYKIIEKRQSVAFWCNPISGHATLYWYQQILGQGPKLLIQFQNNGVVDDSQLPKDRFSAERLKGVDSTLKIQPAKLEDSAVYLCASSLSHRGNEQFFGPGTRLTVL.

V gene TRBV5-6 combines with J gene TRBJ2-3; 9 nucleotides align to TRBD2. CDR3 size: 19 residues. Germline CDR1 reads SGHDT; CDR2 reads YYEEEE. V was pared by 3 bases and J by 5 bases, with 19 bases of the junction left unmatched. The CDR3 loop reads CASSSSLLAGPFHIDTQYF. For the CDR3, the DNA is TGTGCCAGCAGCTCCTCTTTACTAGCGGGCCCCTTTCATATAGATACGCAGTATTTT.

This chain uses TRBV6-1 with TRBJ1-5; 9 nucleotides match TRBD1. The CDR3 is 15 residues long. CDR1 and CDR2 (germline): MNHNS, SASEGT. The trim removed 6 bases at V and 0 bases at J, leaving 3 bases unmatched. The CDR3 DNA follows: TGTGCCAGCAGCCGGACAGGGGATAGCAATCAGCCCCAGCATTTT. Residues: CASSRTGDSNQPQHF.

V and J are TRBV6-5 and TRBJ1-2; a possible D gene is TRBD1 (5 bases). The CDR3 extends over 12 amino acids. Trimming stripped 4 bases from V and 5 bases from J, with 8 bases between. Germline CDR1 is MNHEY and CDR2 is SVGAGI. The CDR3 region is CASSSDTYGYTF. DNA of the CDR3: TGTGCCAGCAGTTCGGACACGTATGGCTACACCTTC.

The DNA of the CDR3 is TGTGCCAGCAGCAGCGACAGGGGGTCTGGAAACACCATATATTTT. As protein: CASSSDRGSGNTIYF. V gene TRBV28 combines with J gene TRBJ1-3, with TRBD1 matching over 9 bases. Germline trimming cut 6 bases from V and 1 base from J; bases unmatched to any gene: 4. The germline V gene has CDR1 MDHEN and CDR2 SYDVKM. The CDR3 has 15 amino acids.

The chain recombines TRBV5-6 with TRBJ1-5; TRBD1 might be the D (6 bases). V shed 5 bases and J shed 0 bases, with 12 bases lying between them. The length of the CDR3 is 15 residues. Germline assignment: CDR1 SGHDT and CDR2 YYEEEE. The CDR3 here is CASSSGTHSNQPQHF. In DNA form, the CDR3 reads TGTGCCAGCAGTTCAGGGACACATAGCAATCAGCCCCAGCATTTT.

The V and J genes are TRBV28 and TRBJ2-1; the match to TRBD2 covers 7 bases. CDR1 is MDHEN and CDR2 is SYDVKM in the germline V gene. V was clipped by 7 bases and J by 2 bases; unmatched bases: 11. The length of the CDR3 is 16 residues. As DNA, the CDR3 is TGTGCCAGCACCGGGCTAGCGGCTATGCCCTACAATGAGCAGTTCTTC. This translates into CASTGLAAMPYNEQFF.